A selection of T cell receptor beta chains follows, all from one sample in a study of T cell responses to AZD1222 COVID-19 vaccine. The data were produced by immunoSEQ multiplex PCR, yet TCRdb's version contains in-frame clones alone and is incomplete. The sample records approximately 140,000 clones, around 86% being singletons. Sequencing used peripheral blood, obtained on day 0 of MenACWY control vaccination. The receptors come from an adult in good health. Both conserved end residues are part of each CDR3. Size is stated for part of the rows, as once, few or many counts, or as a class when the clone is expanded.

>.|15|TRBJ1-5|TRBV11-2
CASSLGGRSNQPQHF
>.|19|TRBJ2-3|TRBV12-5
CASGLVRQGNTYFTDTQYF
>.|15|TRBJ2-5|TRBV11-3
CASSPSPGPEETQYF
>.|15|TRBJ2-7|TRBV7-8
CASSLAGTGTHEQYF
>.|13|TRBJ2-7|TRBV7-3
CASSPRQGYEQYF
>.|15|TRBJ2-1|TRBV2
CASSEDGVSYNEQFF
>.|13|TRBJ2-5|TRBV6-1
CASSEAGGETQYF
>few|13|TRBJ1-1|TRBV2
CASSELEDTEAFF
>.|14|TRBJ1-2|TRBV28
CASSLTGPPYGYTF
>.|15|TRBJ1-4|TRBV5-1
CASSLAATDNEKLFF
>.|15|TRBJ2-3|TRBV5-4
CASSSPRVSTDTQYF
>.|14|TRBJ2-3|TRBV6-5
CASSYGLDPDTQYF
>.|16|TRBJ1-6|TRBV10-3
CAISESKGQQSSPLHF
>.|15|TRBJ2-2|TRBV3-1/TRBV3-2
CASSQGRKNTGELFF
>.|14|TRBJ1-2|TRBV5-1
CASSSEWANYGYTF
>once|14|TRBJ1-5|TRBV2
CASSQGGEGQPQHF
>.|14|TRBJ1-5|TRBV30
CASNRGTVNQPQHF
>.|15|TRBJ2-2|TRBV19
CASLSRGTHTGELFF
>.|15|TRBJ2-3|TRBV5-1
CASSLAGMVTDTQYF
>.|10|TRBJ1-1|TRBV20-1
CSAGDREAFF
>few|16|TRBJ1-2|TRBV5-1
CASTPLTGDLGYGYTF
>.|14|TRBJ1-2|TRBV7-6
CASSLLQGGKGYTF
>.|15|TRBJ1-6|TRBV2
CASSASGTPNSPLHF
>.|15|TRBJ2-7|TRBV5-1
CASSLGQGLGREQYF
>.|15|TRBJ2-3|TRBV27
CASSLGLGSTDTQYF
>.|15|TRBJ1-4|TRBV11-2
CASSSRGAANEKLFF
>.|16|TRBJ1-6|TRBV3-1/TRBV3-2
CASSQGLGGGGSPLHF
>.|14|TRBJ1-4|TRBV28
CASSLWAGEEKLFF
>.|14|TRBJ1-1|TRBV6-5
CASTSRGGNTEAFF
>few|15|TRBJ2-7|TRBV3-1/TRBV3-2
CASSQDRLAGYEQYF
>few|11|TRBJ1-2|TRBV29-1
CSVAENYGYTF
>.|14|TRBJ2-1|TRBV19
CASSTDRGLAEQFF
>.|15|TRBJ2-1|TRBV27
CASSSPGTTYNEQFF
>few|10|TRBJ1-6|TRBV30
CAWKSGVLHF
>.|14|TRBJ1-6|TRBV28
CASTTTGGVGALHF
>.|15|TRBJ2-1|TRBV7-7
CASSSGQGAYNEQFF
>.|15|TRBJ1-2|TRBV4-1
CASSQLGGEGYGYTF
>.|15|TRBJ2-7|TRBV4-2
CASSQGGASSYEQYF
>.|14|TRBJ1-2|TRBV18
CASSPEANNYGYTF
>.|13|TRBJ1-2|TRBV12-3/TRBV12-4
CASSPDRGYGYTF
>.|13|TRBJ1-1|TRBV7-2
CASSPELNTEAFF
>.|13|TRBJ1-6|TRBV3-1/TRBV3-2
CASSQNTNSPLHF
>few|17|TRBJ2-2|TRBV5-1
CASSHRGSGQNTGELFF
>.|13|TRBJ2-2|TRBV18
CASSPRGAGELFF
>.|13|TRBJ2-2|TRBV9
CASSRGLTGELFF
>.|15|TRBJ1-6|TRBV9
CASSAQGHNNSPLHF
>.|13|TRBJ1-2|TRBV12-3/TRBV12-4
CASSLYGYGGYTF
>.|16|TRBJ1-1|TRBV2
CASSDGGRVENTEAFF
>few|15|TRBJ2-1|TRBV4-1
CASSQAQGARDEQFF
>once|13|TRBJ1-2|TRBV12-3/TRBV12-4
CASSLSGPYGYTF
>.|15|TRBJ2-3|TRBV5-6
CASSYLGRRTDTQYF
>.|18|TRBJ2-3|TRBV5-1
CASSSTTSGVPRMDTQYF
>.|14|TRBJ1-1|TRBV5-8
CASSLEGMNTEAFF
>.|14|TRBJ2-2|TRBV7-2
CASSGLVGTGELFF
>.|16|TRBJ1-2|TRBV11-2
CASSSWTARANYGYTF
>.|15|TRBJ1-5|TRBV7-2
CASSLLGGSNQPQHF
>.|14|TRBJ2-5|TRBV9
CASNLAGGLETQYF
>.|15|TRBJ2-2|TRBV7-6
CASSLVDPHTGELFF
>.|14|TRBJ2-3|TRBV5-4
CASSPRGQGDTQYF
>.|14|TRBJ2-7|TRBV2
CASSEQGYGYEQYF